This T cell receptor (beta chain) was retrieved from a study of neurological immune-mediated disorders. This clonotype was counted at least ten times. No antigen is known for it. This CDR3 is built from 15 residues. The germline V and J ends were trimmed by 1 base and 7 bases, with 16 bases remaining between them. The germline gives CDR1 LNHNV, CDR2 YYDKDF (reference sequence). Each CDR3 protein is one row after TCRdb ran MiXCR on the 5' RACE reads. The sample shows more than 50,000 distinct CDR3 sequences, 3% to 5% of them seen only once. Study-wide results and caveats: HTLV-1-associated myelopathy had the most TCR clonal expansion, while multiple sclerosis had the least, a level that fell below healthy controls.

Input material: PBMCs. This sequence was found in a man younger than 45 with multiple sclerosis. The chain links TRBV15 to TRBJ2-5, with TRBD2 as a possible D gene (5 bases). CDR3 region: CATSRVAGRRRTQYF. For the CDR3, the DNA is TGTGCCACCAGCAGAGTGGCGGGCAGGAGAAGGACCCAGTACTTC.